The 10 T cell receptor beta chains below were found in one sample sequenced in a study of metastatic and nonmetastatic thyroid tumors. TCRdb re-called clones from the PCR reads using MiXCR. The sample shows 32,000 or so clones, over 15% of them seen only once. All patients were treatment-naive before thyroid surgery. Sequencing was performed on blood. These receptors were taken from a male donor with papillary thyroid cancer or a benign thyroid nodule (not recorded which). Some clones in this sample may be carry-over from other donors' samples.

This clone was observed many times. This chain joins TRBV4-1 and TRBJ2-2; D uncertain. V lost 3 bases and J 7 bases, leaving 9 bases between the germline ends. Germline-derived CDR1 and CDR2 are MGHRA and YSYEKL. The CDR3 extends over 13 amino acids. In DNA form, the CDR3 reads TGCGCCAGCAGCCACCAAACGGGCGGGGAGCTGTTTTTT. The encoded protein is CASSHQTGGELFF.

This clone was seen at least ten times. In DNA form, the CDR3 reads TGTGCCAGCAGCGGGGGAACGACAGGGATGAACACTGAAGCTTTCTTT. Its protein is CASSGGTTGMNTEAFF. The chain carries TRBV9 and TRBJ1-1; 7 positions agree with TRBD1. This CDR3 comprises 16 residues. Germline V gene sequence: CDR1 SGDLS, CDR2 YYNGEE. After removal of 3 bases from V and 0 bases from J, the junction contained 8 bases not matched to a gene.

This clone was counted only a few times. At one of its ends the junction is not consistent with the germline gene, which may arise from a read error. V is TRBV6-1 and J is TRBJ2-7; the D gene could be TRBD1 or TRBD2 (5 bases each). This CDR3 spans 14 amino acids. CDR1 MNHNS and CDR2 SASEGT come from the germline V gene. CDR3 DNA: TGTGCCAGCAGGTTGGGGACCCAATCCTACGAGAAGTACTTC. It encodes CASRLGTQSYEKYF.

This clone was recorded many times. The chain joins TRBV9 to TRBJ2-5; 9 positions agree with TRBD2. Germline trimming cut 4 bases from V and 4 bases from J; bases unmatched to any gene: 8. The CDR3 sequence is 15 residues long. Germline values: CDR1 SGDLS, CDR2 YYNGEE. CDR3 region: CASSSRREGRETQYF. The CDR3 DNA reads as TGTGCCAGCAGCTCTCGGCGGGAGGGCAGAGAGACCCAGTACTTC.

This clone was seen a few times. The rearrangement joins TRBV3-1 to TRBJ2-3, with D unresolved. V was clipped by 8 bases and J by 2 bases, with 5 bases between them. The CDR3 sequence is 11 residues long. CDR1 is LGHDT, CDR2 YNNKEL, per germline (reference sequence). CDR3 coding DNA: TGTGCCAGCGGGAACACAGATACGCAGTATTTT. As protein: CASGNTDTQYF.

This clone was counted ten times or more. V gene TRBV20-1 combines with J gene TRBJ2-7, with TRBD2 matching over 7 bases. Looked up from germline, CDR1 is DFQATT and CDR2 is SNEGSKA (reference sequence). V lost 3 bases to trimming and J lost 1 base; unmatched junction nucleotides: 6. This CDR3 is 14 amino acids long. The CDR3 reads CSASREGPSYEQYF. For the CDR3, the DNA is TGCAGTGCTAGCAGGGAGGGGCCTTCCTACGAGCAGTACTTC.

This clone was seen repeatedly, ten times or more. The chain uses TRBV11-2 and TRBJ1-4; D not certain. CDR1 SGHAT and CDR2 FQNNGV come from the germline V gene. The V end was cut by 1 base, the J end by 7 bases, with 13 bases between. CDR3 length: 15 amino acids. CDR3 DNA: TGTGCCAGCAGCTTAGGTCTTGCCCTACCTGAAAAACTGTTTTTT. Translated: CASSLGLALPEKLFF.

This clone appeared many times. The chain joins TRBV4-3 to TRBJ1-2, with 10 bases fitting TRBD1. The junction had 6 bases not matched to a gene; V was cut back by 0 bases and J by 5 bases. The CDR3 has 16 amino acids. The V gene's germline CDR1 is LGHNA and CDR2 YSLEER. The CDR3 DNA follows: TGCGCCAGCAGCCAAGATCCCGGACAGGGGGGTTATGGCTACACCTTC. Its protein product is CASSQDPGQGGYGYTF.

This clone turned up a few times. The chain combines TRBV27 with TRBJ2-3; unclear D gene. CDR1 and CDR2 (germline): MNHEY, SMNVEV (reference sequence). V lost 2 bases and J lost 2, with 14 bases in between. This CDR3 has 16 amino acids. The CDR3 sequence is CASSLSERLFTDTQYF. The CDR3 nucleotides read TGTGCCAGCAGTTTAAGTGAGCGACTGTTCACAGATACGCAGTATTTT.

This clone was found many times. V is TRBV6-1 and J is TRBJ2-5, with D hard to call. Between the trimmed V and J ends, which lost 7 bases and 4 bases, there was a span of 7 bases. Germline values: CDR1 MNHNS, CDR2 SASEGT. CDR3 length: 11 amino acids. The CDR3 coding sequence is TGTGCCAGCACTCGAGGAGAGACCCAGTACTTC. It yields the protein CASTRGETQYF.